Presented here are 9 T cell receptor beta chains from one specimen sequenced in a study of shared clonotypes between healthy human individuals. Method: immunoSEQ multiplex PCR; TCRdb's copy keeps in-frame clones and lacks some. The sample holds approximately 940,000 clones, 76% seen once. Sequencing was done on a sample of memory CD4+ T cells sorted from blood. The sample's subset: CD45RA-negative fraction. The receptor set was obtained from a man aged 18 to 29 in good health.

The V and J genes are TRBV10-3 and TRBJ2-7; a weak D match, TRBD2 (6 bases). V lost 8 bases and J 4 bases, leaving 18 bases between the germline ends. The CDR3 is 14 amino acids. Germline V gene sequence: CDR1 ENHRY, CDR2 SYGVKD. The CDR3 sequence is CAIGTGGIGYEQYF. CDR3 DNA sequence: TGTGCCATCGGGACTGGAGGTATCGGGTACGAGCAGTACTTC.

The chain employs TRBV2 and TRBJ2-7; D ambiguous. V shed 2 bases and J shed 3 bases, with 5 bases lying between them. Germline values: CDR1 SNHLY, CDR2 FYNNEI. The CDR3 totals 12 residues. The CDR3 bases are TGTGCCAGCAGTGAATACAGCTACGAGCAGTACTTC. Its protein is CASSEYSYEQYF.

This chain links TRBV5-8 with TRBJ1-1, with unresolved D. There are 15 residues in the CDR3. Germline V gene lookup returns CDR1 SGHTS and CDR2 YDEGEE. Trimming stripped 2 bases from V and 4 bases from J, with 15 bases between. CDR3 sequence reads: CASSLAGGVVTEAFF. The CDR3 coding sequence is TGTGCCAGCAGCTTAGCCGGTGGGGTCGTCACTGAAGCTTTCTTT.

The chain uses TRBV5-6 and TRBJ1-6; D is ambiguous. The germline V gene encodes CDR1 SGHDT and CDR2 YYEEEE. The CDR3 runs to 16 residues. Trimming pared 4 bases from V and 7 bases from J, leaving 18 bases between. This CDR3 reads CASSPLGGSQNSPLHF. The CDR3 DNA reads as TGTGCCAGCAGCCCACTTGGCGGGTCCCAGAATTCACCCCTCCACTTT.

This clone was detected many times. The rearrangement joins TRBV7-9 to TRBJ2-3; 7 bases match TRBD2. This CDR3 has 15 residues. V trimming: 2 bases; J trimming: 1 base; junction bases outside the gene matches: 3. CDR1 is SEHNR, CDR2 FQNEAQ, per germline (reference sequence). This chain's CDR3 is CASSLRGGGTDTQYF. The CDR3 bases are TGTGCCAGCAGCTTAAGGGGAGGGGGCACAGATACGCAGTATTTT.

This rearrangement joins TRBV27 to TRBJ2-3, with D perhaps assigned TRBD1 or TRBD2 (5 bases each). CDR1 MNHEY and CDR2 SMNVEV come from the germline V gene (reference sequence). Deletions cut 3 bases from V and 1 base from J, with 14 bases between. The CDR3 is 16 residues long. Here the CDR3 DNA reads TGTGCCAGCAGTTTCTCGGGGCGTAGTGGCACAGATACGCAGTATTTT. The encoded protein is CASSFSGRSGTDTQYF.

CDR3 sequence (DNA): TGCGCCAGCAGCCAAAGCCTCAGTGCGAACTATGGCTACACCTTC. Translation: CASSQSLSANYGYTF. This rearrangement joins TRBV4-3 to TRBJ1-2; no definite D call. CDR3 length equals 15 residues. V lost 2 bases, J lost 2 bases, and 12 bases lay in between. Germline V CDR1 and CDR2: LGHNA, YSLEER.

CDR3 DNA: TGTGCCAGCAGGGGACAGGGATCATCGTATGGCTACACCTTC. Translation gives CASRGQGSSYGYTF. This chain links TRBV27 with TRBJ1-2, with 9 bases matching TRBD1. Germline V gives CDR1 MNHEY, CDR2 SMNVEV (reference sequence). This CDR3 region has 14 residues. V lost 6 bases, J lost 5 bases, and 7 bases stayed unmatched.

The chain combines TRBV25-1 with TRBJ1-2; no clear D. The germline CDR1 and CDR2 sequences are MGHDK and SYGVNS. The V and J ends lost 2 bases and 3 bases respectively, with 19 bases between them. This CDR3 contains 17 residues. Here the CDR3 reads CASSEIGIPVGYYGYTF. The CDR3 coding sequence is TGTGCCAGCAGTGAAATTGGGATCCCGGTGGGCTACTATGGCTACACCTTC.